The T cell receptor (beta chain) under discussion was sequenced for a study of T cell responses to AZD1222 COVID-19 vaccine (dated by TCRdb to the early 2020s). About the study as a whole: AZD1222 recipients whose second dose came at about 4 weeks and those whose second dose came at about 12 weeks were combined into one group, since spike-specific TCR depth and breadth did not differ between the two schedules. A total of 230 to 250 trial participants underwent TCR sequencing, of whom about 210 had received two doses of AZD1222 and roughly 26 had received two doses of the MenACWY control vaccine. Trial participants were enrolled by age into subgroups of 18-55, 56-69 and 70-plus years, and roughly 160, 29 and 62 TCR-sequenced participants, respectively, were included in these subgroups. Points the paper makes about the study in general: Most participants were white British and females outnumbered males, and the authors suggested that clonal diversity may have been underestimated. Reportedly, close to half of the unique spike-specific TCRs recognized epitopes lying outside the regions that are mutated in the B.1.351 and B.1.1.7 variants. Vaccine-associated CD4 TCRs spanned the whole spike protein, with dominant responses in regions 160-218 and 743-854. Only five to seven AZD1222 recipients were SARS-CoV-2 seropositive at baseline, limiting conclusions about previously exposed vaccinees. After two AZD1222 doses, both the breadth and the depth of spike-specific TCRs were significantly higher than at day 0 and than in MenACWY recipients. In the small 56-69-year group, the increase in depth fell short of significance, most likely because of low power. Because no samples from the day 14 peak response were available, repertoires could be characterized only after the peak T cell response.

The junction carries 19 bases between V and J, which are trimmed by 4 bases and 0 bases respectively. For CDR1 and CDR2, the germline V gene lists SGHDT and YYEEEE. The CDR3 runs 18 amino acids, cysteine and phenylalanine included. Just the 54-base CDR3 DNA is kept, in frame starting at base 1. The CDR3 regions of human TCRbeta chains were analyzed by immunosequencing. The published analysis was carried out like this. Repertoire TCRs were matched against a reference library of SARS-CoV-2-specific TCRs generated with the MIRA antigen-specificity platform. Breadth meant the fraction of unique TCRs that were SARS-CoV-2-associated, whereas depth meant the fraction of total T cells that were SARS-CoV-2-associated. Using the MIRA data, each spike-specific TCR was assigned both to the spike region to which the TCR was reactive and to a CD4 or CD8 class. Log10-transformed breadth and depth values were compared by one-way ANOVA with Sidak's multiple comparisons tests. TCRdb stores this immuneACCESS table with in-frame sequences only. Part of the clones is absent; in the studies checked, under half of the shortfall reflects unresolved V genes, and no reason is known for the rest. V, J and clone size are taken as reported in that table, and D and trimming were inferred from the DNA itself. This sample has about 120,000 clones in its table, and 80% to 90% of those were observed once. The ten largest clones take up about 3.1% of the sample.

This sample's time point label indicates: baseline before first vaccination. Samples from vaccinated people were obtained from the UK trials COV001 and COV002, which included a single-blind randomized controlled phase 2/3 trial of AZD1222 (ChAdOx1 nCoV-19) in healthy adults. For TCRbeta chain sequencing, PBMC samples from trial participants were taken at day 0 and at day 28 after the second dose. As concerns this clone: There is no known antigen for this receptor. Base qualities are missing; no much larger clone stands one base away.

This TCR derives from an adult in good health. The V gene is TRBV5-6 and the J gene is TRBJ1-4, with the D gene not confidently named. The source was peripheral blood, collected on day 0 of AZD1222 vaccination. The CDR3 in this case is CASSHGRFYTATNEKLFF. At the DNA level, the sequence is TGTGCCAGCAGCCACGGACGCTTTTACACTGCAACTAATGAAAAACTGTTTTTT.